This T cell receptor beta chain was obtained from a study of cytomegalovirus exposure and HLA in healthy donors. Study conclusions and caveats: HLA allele associations emerged for 15,000 to 20,000 TCR beta sequences in a later analysis, at 0.05 false discovery rate. In a later analysis, donors in an Asian-associated ancestry cluster reportedly had fewer N-insertions in productive TCRs than the cohort mean.

The PCR had 60 Vbeta and 13 Jbeta primers. Sequencing was performed with immunoSEQ multiplex PCR; in TCRdb, only in-frame clones are kept and a portion is missing. The data show about 180,000 clones, about 81% seen once. This CDR3 comprises 19 residues. From germline, CDR1 is SGDLS and CDR2 YYNGEE. Unmatched junction bases numbered 19, after V lost 6 bases and J lost 3 bases. On this clone: The antigen is undetermined.

The gene calls are TRBV9 and TRBJ2-3; 10 bases are shared with TRBD2. The source of this sequence is a woman in her twenties or thirties in good health and CMV-seronegative. Material for sequencing was PBMCs. The CDR3 is CASTPGGLATKTSTDTQYF. The CDR3 region has the DNA TGTGCCAGCACCCCGGGGGGACTAGCGACGAAAACGAGTACAGATACGCAGTATTTT. The full variable domain, its missing parts supplied by reference TRBV9 and TRBJ2-3, is DSGVTQTPKHLITATGQRVTLRCSPRSGDLSVYWYQQSLDQGLQFLIQYYNGEERAKGNILERFSAQQFPDLHSELNLSSLELGDSALYFCASTPGGLATKTSTDTQYFGPGTRLTVL.